The 29 T cell receptor beta chains in this list originate from one sample, sequenced in a study of cytomegalovirus exposure and HLA in healthy donors. PCR amplification relied on 60 Vbeta primers (plus 13 Jbeta primers). TCRdb's table, derived via immunoSEQ multiplex PCR, lists solely in-frame clones and lacks some. The data show roughly 290,000 clones, 80% to 90% seen once. The specimen was PBMCs. Receptors were obtained from a woman younger than 35 in good health and CMV-seronegative.

V gene TRBV2 combines with J gene TRBJ2-3; D unclear. Germline lookup yields CDR1 SNHLY and CDR2 FYNNEI. With 3 bases removed from V and 1 base from J, the gap between germline ends came to 11 bases. This CDR3 region has 15 residues. The CDR3 here is CASSENSLRTDTQYF. The CDR3 region has the DNA TGTGCCAGCAGTGAGAATAGCTTGCGCACAGATACGCAGTATTTT.

The J gene is TRBJ1-2, the V gene TRBV27; 10 nucleotides align to TRBD1. This CDR3 has 14 residues. Germline values: CDR1 MNHEY, CDR2 SMNVEV (reference sequence). V was pared by 5 bases and J by 3 bases, with 3 bases of the junction left unmatched. The DNA for the CDR3 is TGTGCCAGCAGTGGGACAGGGGATTACTATGGCTACACCTTC. Residues: CASSGTGDYYGYTF.

V usage is TRBV2 and J usage is TRBJ2-2, with 8 bases aligning to TRBD2. CDR1 SNHLY and CDR2 FYNNEI come from the germline V gene. V shed 9 bases and J 2 bases; nucleotides not matched to a gene: 17. The CDR3 has 18 residues. The CDR3 spells CARPSLWRGAENTGELFF. CDR3 DNA: TGTGCCAGACCATCTCTCTGGCGGGGGGCAGAAAACACCGGGGAGCTGTTTTTT.

The chain couples TRBV30 to TRBJ1-6, with 12 bases matching TRBD1. Looked up from germline, CDR1 is GTSNPN and CDR2 is SVGIG (reference sequence). The length of the CDR3 is 18 residues. Unmatched junction bases numbered 11, after V lost 1 base and J lost 7 bases. As DNA, the CDR3 is TGTGCCTGGAGTGAACGTCTGGGACAGGGGGCGCAAAATTCACCCCTCCACTTT. This gives the protein CAWSERLGQGAQNSPLHF. The full variable domain, rest sourced from reference TRBV30 and TRBJ1-6, is SQTIHQWPATLVQPVGSPLSLECTVEGTSNPNLYWYRQAAGRGLQLLFYSVGIGQISSEVPQNLSASRPQDRQFILSSKKLLLSDSGFYLCAWSERLGQGAQNSPLHFGNGTRLTVT.

The chain carries TRBV5-6 and TRBJ2-3; D not certain. V shed 5 bases and J shed 2 bases, with 18 bases lying between them. CDR1 and CDR2 (germline): SGHDT, YYEEEE. There are 16 residues in the CDR3. This CDR3 reads CASSPVPGSPTDTQYF. The CDR3 coding sequence is TGTGCCAGCAGTCCCGTCCCAGGCTCCCCCACAGATACGCAGTATTTT.

CDR3 sequence: CASSLSPGLAGAYEQYF. In DNA, the CDR3 is TGTGCCAGCAGTTTATCTCCCGGCCTAGCGGGGGCCTACGAGCAGTACTTC. The chain couples TRBV27 to TRBJ2-7; 10 bases are shared with TRBD2. Trimming took 0 bases from V and 2 from J; bases not matched to a gene: 7. The CDR3 contains 17 residues. Germline V gene sequence: CDR1 MNHEY, CDR2 SMNVEV (reference sequence).

The V gene is TRBV30, the J gene TRBJ1-2, with a tentative D call TRBD1 (5 bases). Between the trimmed V and J ends, which lost 7 bases and 5 bases, there was a span of 11 bases. Germline loops: CDR1 GTSNPN, CDR2 SVGIG (reference sequence). The CDR3 totals 11 residues. The CDR3 DNA reads TGTGCCTCCCCGGGGGGGTATGGCTACACCTTC. Residues: CASPGGYGYTF.

The J gene is TRBJ1-3, the V gene TRBV6-1, with D unclear. The CDR3 loop spans 12 amino acids. Germline V gene lookup returns CDR1 MNHNS and CDR2 SASEGT. Written as DNA, the CDR3 is TGTACCATCCAGGAAAATGGAAACACCATATATTTT. This gives the protein CTIQENGNTIYF.

The V gene is TRBV9, the J gene TRBJ2-1; the match to TRBD1 covers 10 bases. V lost 3 bases, J lost 5 bases, and 8 bases stayed unmatched. The CDR3 is 16 residues long. CDR1 is SGDLS and CDR2 is YYNGEE in the germline V gene. The CDR3 bases are TGTGCCAGCAGCGGGGGTCGGGACAGGGGAAACAATGAGCAGTTCTTC. Translation: CASSGGRDRGNNEQFF.

This clone appeared a single time. V usage is TRBV7-9 and J usage is TRBJ2-7, with D perhaps matching TRBD2 (5 bases). The CDR3 runs 15 residues. Germline CDR1 reads SEHNR; CDR2 reads FQNEAQ (reference sequence). The V and J ends lost 5 bases and 2 bases respectively, with 16 bases between them. In nucleotides, the CDR3 is TGTGCCAGCAGCCCTGGACTGGGAAGGACCTACGAGCAGTACTTC. It is translated as CASSPGLGRTYEQYF.

V gene TRBV9 combines with J gene TRBJ2-1, with 7 bases that match TRBD1. CDR3 length: 13 amino acids. V gave up 4 bases and J gave up 4 bases; unmatched junction bases: 2. The germline V gene has CDR1 SGDLS and CDR2 YYNGEE. CDR3 DNA sequence: TGTGCCAGCAGCCAGGGGGATTACAATGAGCAGTTCTTC. This gives the protein CASSQGDYNEQFF.

This clone was counted a few times. The chain uses TRBV5-4 and TRBJ2-2, with 9 bases identical to TRBD2. The CDR3 sequence is 15 residues long. The germline gives CDR1 SGHNT, CDR2 YYREEE (reference sequence). The J segment lost 5 bases and the V segment lost 5 bases, leaving 7 bases of the junction unmatched. The CDR3 spells CASSYSGGVTGELFF. DNA for the CDR3: TGTGCCAGCAGTTATAGCGGGGGTGTTACCGGGGAGCTGTTTTTT.

The gene calls are TRBV10-3 and TRBJ1-1; weak D call: TRBD1 (6 bases). V lost 7 bases, J lost 5 bases, and 17 bases lay in between. This CDR3 spans 14 amino acids. In germline, CDR1 is ENHRY, CDR2 SYGVKD. The DNA for the CDR3 is TGTGCCATCAAGGCCAGGGGTGAGGTGACTGAAGCTTTCTTT. Protein product: CAIKARGEVTEAFF.

The rearrangement joins TRBV11-2 to TRBJ2-3; a weak D match, TRBD1 (5 bases). The CDR3 sequence is 14 residues long. CDR1 is SGHAT, CDR2 FQNNGV, per germline. V was clipped by 0 bases and J by 6 bases, with 10 bases between them. Here the CDR3 DNA reads TGTGCCAGCAGCTTAGATCAGGGTATGGATACGCAGTATTTT. This sequence encodes CASSLDQGMDTQYF.

V gene TRBV4-1 combines with J gene TRBJ1-1; D possibly corresponds to TRBD1 (6 bases). This CDR3 region has 16 residues. V lost 1 base, J lost 4 bases, and 16 bases lay in between. Germline lookup yields CDR1 MGHRA and CDR2 YSYEKL. The CDR3 coding sequence is TGCGCCAGCAGCCAAGGGGCGCAGGGACAAAGCACTGAAGCTTTCTTT. The encoded protein is CASSQGAQGQSTEAFF.

The chain uses TRBV7-2 and TRBJ2-7; 11 bases map to TRBD2. The CDR3 runs 15 residues. The V gene end was trimmed by 3 bases and the J gene end by 4 bases; junction bases not matched to a gene: 5. The germline V gene encodes CDR1 SGHTA and CDR2 FQGNSA. In nucleotides, the CDR3 is TGTGCCAGCAGCTTCGCTAGCGGGGGGCAATACGAGCAGTACTTC. It is translated as CASSFASGGQYEQYF.

This clone occurred a few times. The chain employs TRBV11-2 and TRBJ1-1, with D maybe TRBD1 (6 bases). V lost 4 bases and J lost 6, with 9 bases in between. The CDR3 runs to 12 residues. Germline V gene sequence: CDR1 SGHAT, CDR2 FQNNGV. The CDR3 nucleotides read TGTGCCAGCAGCTGGACAGTCGCTGAAGCTTTCTTT. This sequence encodes CASSWTVAEAFF.

This clone has a handful of counts. The chain joins TRBV27 to TRBJ1-5; 8 bases agree with TRBD1. V shed 5 bases and J 4 bases; nucleotides not matched to a gene: 10. The CDR3 contains 16 residues. In germline, CDR1 is MNHEY, CDR2 SMNVEV (reference sequence). The CDR3 bases are TGTGCCAGCAGTAATTACAGGGGGGGGGTTAATCAGCCCCAGCATTTT. Translation: CASSNYRGGVNQPQHF.

V is TRBV7-2 and J is TRBJ1-5; D is uncertain. Looked up from germline, CDR1 is SGHTA and CDR2 is FQGNSA. The ends were cut back, 1 base at V and 4 bases at J, with 5 bases in the middle. The CDR3 extends over 13 amino acids. The CDR3 nucleotides are TGTGCCAGCAGCTTAGAGCCAAATCAGCCCCAGCATTTT. This gives the protein CASSLEPNQPQHF. The full variable domain, in which reference TRBV7-2 and TRBJ1-5 provide the parts outside the CDR3, is GAGVSQSPSNKVTEKGKDVELRCDPISGHTALYWYRQSLGQGLEFLIYFQGNSAPDKSGLPSDRFSAERTGGSVSTLTIQRTQQEDSAVYLCASSLEPNQPQHFGDGTRLSIL.

This clone has only one observation. The rearrangement joins TRBV27 to TRBJ2-3, with 12 bases matching TRBD2. The CDR3 runs 19 residues. Trimming took 2 bases from V and 4 from J; bases not matched to a gene: 13. Germline V gene lookup returns CDR1 MNHEY and CDR2 SMNVEV (reference sequence). CDR3 region: CASSLRGSSGGAGADTQYF. The CDR3 DNA sequence: TGTGCCAGCAGTTTACGGGGATCTAGCGGGGGGGCGGGGGCAGATACGCAGTATTTT.

CDR3 residues: CASSDERGQPQHF. CDR3 DNA sequence: TGTGCCAGCAGTGATGAGCGGGGTCAGCCCCAGCATTTT. The V call is TRBV6-1, the J call TRBJ1-5; no definite D call. The V end was cut by 3 bases, the J end by 6 bases, with 9 bases between. Germline CDR1 reads MNHNS; CDR2 reads SASEGT. CDR3 length equals 13 residues.

The gene calls are TRBV5-6 and TRBJ2-7, with 8 bases matching TRBD1. This CDR3 is built from 13 residues. CDR1 is SGHDT, CDR2 YYEEEE, per germline. After removal of 0 bases from V and 13 bases from J, the junction contained 9 bases not matched to a gene. The CDR3 sequence: CASSLARTGNPYF. The DNA of the CDR3 is TGTGCCAGCAGCTTGGCTCGGACAGGGAATCCCTACTTC.

J is TRBJ1-4 and V is TRBV5-1; D possibly corresponds to TRBD1 (6 bases). V shed 0 bases and J shed 3 bases, with 12 bases lying between them. The CDR3 is made up of 16 amino acids. Per the germline V gene, CDR1 is SGHRS and CDR2 is YFSETQ. The CDR3 loop reads CASSLGSGASNEKLFF. CDR3 nucleotide sequence: TGCGCCAGCAGCTTGGGCTCAGGGGCTTCTAATGAAAAACTGTTTTTT. Using reference TRBV5-1 and TRBJ1-4 for the parts outside the CDR3, the full variable domain is KAGVTQTPRYLIKTRGQQVTLSCSPISGHRSVSWYQQTPGQGLQFLFEYFSETQRNKGNFPGRFSGRQFSNSRSEMNVSTLELGDSALYLCASSLGSGASNEKLFFGSGTQLSVL.

V and J are TRBV7-8 and TRBJ2-1, with D hard to call. The germline V and J ends were trimmed by 1 base and 5 bases, with 6 bases remaining between them. The CDR3 spans 13 residues. Germline V gene sequence: CDR1 SGHVS, CDR2 FQNEAQ. Here the CDR3 DNA reads TGTGCCAGCAGCTTAGTTTCAGACAATGAGCAGTTCTTC. Amino acid sequence: CASSLVSDNEQFF.

V is TRBV2 and J is TRBJ2-3, with 8 bases fitting TRBD2. Germline CDR1 is SNHLY and CDR2 is FYNNEI. V lost 4 bases to trimming and J lost 2 bases; unmatched junction nucleotides: 8. The CDR3 sequence is 16 residues long. The CDR3 DNA follows: TGTGCCAGCAGTGTCCAGCGGGGGATCATCACAGATACGCAGTATTTT. This sequence encodes CASSVQRGIITDTQYF.

This clone appeared a single time. The chain recombines TRBV5-6 with TRBJ1-5; tentatively, D is TRBD1 (5 bases). Germline values: CDR1 SGHDT, CDR2 YYEEEE. Trimming removed 1 base at V and 0 bases at J, with 11 bases between. The CDR3 consists of 16 residues. DNA for the CDR3: TGTGCCAGCAGCTTGAGAGGGGAGGGTAGCAATCAGCCCCAGCATTTT. It translates to CASSLRGEGSNQPQHF.

The V gene is TRBV30, the J gene TRBJ1-1; the D gene is possibly TRBD1 (5 bases). Trimming stripped 3 bases from V and 5 bases from J, with 10 bases between. The CDR3 has 12 amino acids. Per germline, CDR1 GTSNPN and CDR2 SVGIG (reference sequence). CDR3 sequence reads: CAWRAGLTEAFF. CDR3 coding DNA: TGTGCCTGGAGGGCAGGGTTAACTGAAGCTTTCTTT.

The J gene is TRBJ1-2, the V gene TRBV7-3, with a possible D match to TRBD1 (6 bases). Germline V CDR1 and CDR2: SGHTA, FQGTGA. The V and J ends lost 2 bases and 7 bases respectively, with 11 bases between them. The CDR3 has 13 residues. This chain's CDR3 is CASSLQQGSGYTF. The CDR3 DNA follows: TGTGCCAGCAGCTTACAACAGGGCTCTGGCTACACCTTC.

The rearrangement uses TRBV9 and TRBJ1-2; a possible D gene is TRBD1 (6 bases). CDR3 length: 17 residues. CDR1 is SGDLS, CDR2 YYNGEE, per germline. The V end was cut by 3 bases, the J end by 5 bases, with 23 bases between. CDR3 DNA sequence: TGTGCCAGCAGCGCAGGGAAGGTGGGCAGGGGTGCGTATGGCTACACCTTC. Amino acids: CASSAGKVGRGAYGYTF.